These T cell receptor beta chains were read from a single sample in a study of cytotoxic CD8 clonotypes in ibrutinib-treated CLL. Measured with immunoSEQ multiplex PCR; TCRdb has only the in-frame clones, and not every one. Seen here are more than 110,000 clones, approximately 89% observed once, and the top ten hold 11%. This specimen consisted of PBMCs, obtained after 12 months of ibrutinib treatment. These TCRs come from a human donor with chronic lymphocytic leukemia. Each CDR3 is given with its conserved first and last residue.

J: TRBJ2-3
length: 14
V: TRBV2
CDR3: CASSELASSKSQYF

J: TRBJ2-5
length: 16
V: TRBV11-2
CDR3: CASSFQFSGRPQTQYF

J: TRBJ1-1
length: 14
V: TRBV11-1
CDR3: CASSLTGVSDEAFF

J: TRBJ2-5
length: 14
V: TRBV5-5
CDR3: CASSSRLAEETQYF

J: TRBJ2-6
length: 18
V: TRBV7-2
CDR3: CASSSQHLRLSGANVLTF

J: TRBJ1-2
length: 16
V: TRBV7-9
CDR3: CASSSTLGRNSGGYTF

J: TRBJ2-2
length: 14
V: TRBV7-9
CDR3: CASSLLPNTGELFF

J: TRBJ2-1
length: 15
V: TRBV11-2
CDR3: CASSQTSGGNNEQFF

J: TRBJ2-1
length: 12
V: TRBV5-1
CDR3: CASRERGSEQFF

J: TRBJ2-2
length: 15
V: TRBV6-1
CDR3: CASSEPAGITGELFF

J: TRBJ2-2
length: 14
V: TRBV28
CDR3: CASSLGRSAGELFF

J: TRBJ1-4
length: 17
V: TRBV7-9
CDR3: CASSLSSQGALSEKLFF

J: TRBJ2-2
length: 15
V: TRBV5-4
CDR3: CASSPHGGNTGELFF

J: TRBJ1-2
length: 10
V: TRBV19
CDR3: CASSKNGYTF

J: TRBJ1-2
length: 14
V: TRBV2
CDR3: CASSGTDSNYGYTF

J: TRBJ2-3
length: 16
V: TRBV5-1
CDR3: CASSSRTSGIADTQYF

J: TRBJ2-7
length: 20
V: TRBV6-1
CDR3: CASSEAGLLATSGRIYEQYF